These 16 T cell receptor beta chains were all obtained from the same sample, sequenced in a study of control samples from healthy donors and cancer patients. Sequenced by immunoSEQ multiplex PCR; TCRdb stores in-frame clones only, minus some. The sample has more than 85,000 clones, about 91% seen once; the top ten hold roughly 2.5%. Sequencing used blood. Receptors were obtained from a woman younger than 35 in good health.

This clone was seen a few times. The chain combines TRBV2 with TRBJ1-2; no clear D. The length of the CDR3 is 11 residues. Germline loops: CDR1 SNHLY, CDR2 FYNNEI. V was clipped by 3 bases and J by 10 bases, with 9 bases between them. CDR3 nucleotides: TGTGCCAGCAGTGATTCACCTAACTACACCTTC. The encoded protein is CASSDSPNYTF.

The chain has TRBV5-5 and TRBJ1-1, with 8 bases lining up with TRBD1. CDR1 and CDR2 from the germline V gene are SGHKS and YYEKEE (reference sequence). Trimming cost V 2 bases and J 4 bases; bases outside gene matches: 4. The CDR3 is 14 amino acids. CDR3 sequence reads: CASSFQGAPTEAFF. The CDR3 DNA sequence: TGTGCCAGCAGCTTCCAGGGGGCGCCCACTGAAGCTTTCTTT.

This rearrangement joins TRBV27 to TRBJ2-1; 8 nucleotides align to TRBD1. Germline V gene data show CDR1 as MNHEY and CDR2 as SMNVEV (reference sequence). CDR3 length equals 16 residues. The J segment lost 1 base and the V segment lost 2 bases, leaving 4 bases of the junction unmatched. The CDR3 loop is CASSLAGQDSYNEQFF. CDR3 sequence (DNA): TGTGCCAGCAGTTTAGCGGGACAGGATTCCTACAATGAGCAGTTCTTC.

The CDR3: CASSRGTGIGEQYF. DNA for the CDR3: TGTGCCAGCAGCCGTGGGACAGGGATCGGCGAGCAGTACTTC. J is TRBJ2-7 and V is TRBV11-3, with TRBD1 identical over 9 bases. This CDR3 is 14 amino acids long. V shed 5 bases and J 6 bases; nucleotides not matched to a gene: 8. CDR1 and CDR2 from the germline V gene are SGHNT and YENEEA.

V is TRBV19 and J is TRBJ2-6; D gene uncertain. With 0 bases removed from V and 0 bases from J, the gap between germline ends came to 9 bases. The CDR3 totals 17 residues. Germline V gene lookup returns CDR1 LNHDA and CDR2 SQIVND (reference sequence). The CDR3 DNA sequence: TGTGCCAGTAGTATAGATCGACGGATCTCTGGGGCCAACGTCCTGACTTTC. Translating it yields CASSIDRRISGANVLTF.

This chain links TRBV24-1 with TRBJ1-2; 8 positions agree with TRBD1. CDR1 and CDR2 from the germline V gene are KGHDR and SFDVKD. The CDR3 is 15 amino acids. Trimming at V came to 5 bases and at J to 2 bases, leaving 6 bases not matched to a gene. DNA of the CDR3: TGTGCCACCAGTGTCGCACGGGACAGGAACTATGGCTACACCTTC. It yields the protein CATSVARDRNYGYTF.

The chain has TRBV19 and TRBJ2-6, with TRBD2 matching 7 bases. J gave up 1 base and V 3 bases, and 0 bases lay outside the gene matches. CDR1 and CDR2 from the germline V gene are LNHDA and SQIVND (reference sequence). CDR3 size: 15 residues. The CDR3, as DNA: TGTGCCAGTAGTATCGGGGGGTCTGGGGCCAACGTCCTGACTTTC. It is translated as CASSIGGSGANVLTF.

This clone came up many times. The chain uses TRBV10-2 and TRBJ2-7; D not resolved. Per the germline V gene, CDR1 is WSHSY and CDR2 is SAAADI. With 3 bases removed from V and 4 bases from J, the gap between germline ends came to 10 bases. The CDR3 runs 13 residues. DNA of the CDR3: TGCGCCAGCAGTGACATGTCAGAGTACGAGCAGTACTTC. Translated, it gives CASSDMSEYEQYF.

The genes are TRBV7-9 and TRBJ2-5, with D tentatively TRBD1 or TRBD2 (5 bases each). V was trimmed by 4 bases and J by 5 bases, leaving 14 bases between them. The CDR3 extends over 14 amino acids. Per germline, CDR1 SEHNR and CDR2 FQNEAQ (reference sequence). CDR3 DNA sequence: TGTGCCAGCAGCTCCGAGGGGACGTACGAGACCCAGTACTTC. Translating it yields CASSSEGTYETQYF. The full variable domain, completed using reference TRBV7-9 and TRBJ2-5, is DTGVSQNPRHKITKRGQNVTFRCDPISEHNRLYWYRQTLGQGPEFLTYFQNEAQLEKSRLLSDRFSAERPKGSFSTLEIQRTEQGDSAMYLCASSSEGTYETQYFGPGTRLLVL.

This sequence joins TRBV5-5 and TRBJ2-2; TRBD1 is a possible D gene (5 bases). This CDR3 has 15 amino acids. Germline-derived CDR1 and CDR2 are SGHKS and YYEKEE (reference sequence). V lost 3 bases, J lost 4 bases, and 13 bases lay in between. CDR3 nucleotides: TGTGCCAGCAGCTATTCGGACACCCCCACCGGGGAGCTGTTTTTT. Translated, it gives CASSYSDTPTGELFF. The full variable domain, completed using reference TRBV5-5 and TRBJ2-2, is DAGVTQSPTHLIKTRGQQVTLRCSPISGHKSVSWYQQVLGQGPQFIFQYYEKEERGRGNFPDRFSARQFPNYSSELNVNALLLGDSALYLCASSYSDTPTGELFFGEGSRLTVL.

V is TRBV28 and J is TRBJ1-5, with D perhaps matching TRBD1 (6 bases). The ends were cut back, 6 bases at V and 5 bases at J, with 8 bases in the middle. Germline CDR1 is MDHEN and CDR2 is SYDVKM. The CDR3 is 12 residues long. DNA of the CDR3: TGTGCCAGCAGGGAGGGGGATCAGCCCCAGCATTTT. Its protein is CASREGDQPQHF.

The CDR3 region has the DNA TGCGCCAGCAGCCGATTTGGTGCTAGCGGGATTTACGAGCAGTACTTC. This codes for CASSRFGASGIYEQYF. This chain connects TRBV4-3 to TRBJ2-7; TRBD2 aligns across 9 bases. The J segment lost 4 bases and the V segment lost 4 bases, leaving 11 bases of the junction unmatched. Germline V lookup: CDR1 LGHNA, CDR2 YSLEER. This CDR3 is built from 16 residues.

A few counts support this clone. This sequence joins TRBV10-2 and TRBJ2-7; a weak D match, TRBD2 (6 bases). CDR1 WSHSY and CDR2 SAAADI come from the germline V gene. The V and J ends lost 6 bases and 2 bases respectively, with 11 bases between them. This CDR3 contains 13 residues. CDR3 bases: TGCGCCAGCAGCCAGGGACTCACCTACGAGCAGTACTTC. It encodes CASSQGLTYEQYF.

J is TRBJ2-7 and V is TRBV14, with D perhaps given as TRBD1 or TRBD2 (5 bases each). This CDR3 has 16 residues. From germline, CDR1 is SGHDN and CDR2 FVKESK. The V gene lost 0 bases and the J gene lost 5 bases, with 17 bases spanning the gap. The CDR3, as DNA: TGTGCCAGCAGCCAAGATCTGTCGGGGCCATCGGACGAGCAGTACTTC. This encodes CASSQDLSGPSDEQYF.

The chain employs TRBV27 and TRBJ1-2, with 10 bases lining up with TRBD1. The CDR3 consists of 15 residues. Germline V gene sequence: CDR1 MNHEY, CDR2 SMNVEV (reference sequence). Trimming took 4 bases from V and 4 from J; bases not matched to a gene: 6. The CDR3 region is CASSSPDRGAYGYTF. For the CDR3, the DNA is TGTGCCAGCAGTTCCCCGGACAGGGGGGCCTATGGCTACACCTTC.

V usage is TRBV9 and J usage is TRBJ2-7; D perhaps matches TRBD2 (7 bases). V was trimmed by 0 bases and J by 4 bases, leaving 14 bases between them. CDR1 SGDLS and CDR2 YYNGEE come from the germline V gene. This CDR3 contains 15 residues. CDR3 amino acids: CASSVGGGQPYEQYF. Written as DNA, the CDR3 is TGTGCCAGCAGCGTAGGGGGGGGACAACCTTACGAGCAGTACTTC.